This record covers a single TCR beta chain. Its specificity is not known. These data come from a study of cytomegalovirus exposure and HLA in healthy donors. Study observations and caveats: In a later analysis, the majority of CMV-associated beta chains seemingly showed HLA restriction. When analyzed later, a missense DCLRE1C variant was found to be linked to TCR beta V- and J-gene trimming.

In germline, CDR1 is SGDLS, CDR2 YYNGEE. The length of the CDR3 is 15 residues. Between the trimmed V and J ends, which lost 2 bases and 8 bases, there was a span of 17 bases. Both 60 Vbeta primers and 13 Jbeta primers went into the PCR. The protocol was immunoSEQ multiplex PCR, while the TCRdb copy is restricted to in-frame clones and leaves out a portion. The sample lists about 200,000 clones, about four fifths occurring once. Sequencing was performed on PBMCs. The chain combines TRBV9 with TRBJ2-1; TRBD2 might be the D (5 bases). The clonotype was recovered from a woman younger than 30 in good health and CMV-seronegative. The CDR3 region has the DNA TGTGCCAGCAGCGTGTCTGGCCGGGGAAGTCATGAGCAGTTCTTC. Its protein is CASSVSGRGSHEQFF.